This T cell receptor beta chain was identified in a study of blood T cell repertoires in COVID-19. Study at large: The samples span acute and convalescent COVID-19 from the United States, Italy and Spain. In each case, the material was cDNA or gDNA derived from T cells, B-cell-depleted T cells, or PBMCs.

In the authors' methods: By means of reference gene primer amplification, nucleated cell counts were estimated. Profiled with immunoSEQ multiplex PCR; TCRdb holds only in-frame clones, not every one. V, J and clone size reflect that table, while D and trimming were determined from the DNA. Among about 310,000 clones listed, around nine tenths were seen once. The sequence was collected from a man between 50 and 59 years old with active or convalescent COVID-19. The sample comprised peripheral blood.

As DNA, the CDR3 is TGTGCCAGCTCACCCCGGAGATCGGACAGCCTAAGATACAATGAGCAGTTCTTC. This translates into CASSPRRSDSLRYNEQFF. The chain has TRBV18 and TRBJ2-1; D perhaps matches TRBD1 (6 bases). CDR1 is KGHSH, CDR2 LQKENI, per germline. The V and J ends lost 3 bases and 4 bases respectively, with 22 bases between them. The CDR3 has 18 residues.